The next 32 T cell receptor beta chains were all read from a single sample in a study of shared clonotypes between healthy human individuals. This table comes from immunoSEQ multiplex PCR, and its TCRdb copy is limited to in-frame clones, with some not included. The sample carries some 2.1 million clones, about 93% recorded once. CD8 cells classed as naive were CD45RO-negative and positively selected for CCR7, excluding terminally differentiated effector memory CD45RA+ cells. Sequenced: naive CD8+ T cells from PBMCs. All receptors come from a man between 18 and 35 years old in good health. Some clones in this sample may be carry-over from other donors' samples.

CDR3 loop: CASSTYRGPTEAFF. For the CDR3, the DNA is TGTGCCAGTAGTACGTACAGGGGGCCCACTGAAGCTTTCTTT. The V gene is TRBV19, the J gene TRBJ1-1; 9 bases map to TRBD1. CDR1 and CDR2 from the germline V gene are LNHDA and SQIVND (reference sequence). CDR3 length: 14 amino acids. Trimming removed 4 bases from V and 4 bases from J; junction bases left unmatched: 4.

The chain's CDR3 is CASGSAPYNEQFF. The CDR3 DNA reads TGTGCCAGCGGGTCGGCGCCGTACAATGAGCAGTTCTTC. This chain links TRBV2 with TRBJ2-1; D unclear. The V gene's germline CDR1 is SNHLY and CDR2 FYNNEI. The CDR3 runs 13 residues. Trimming took 8 bases from V and 4 from J, leaving 12 bases between them.

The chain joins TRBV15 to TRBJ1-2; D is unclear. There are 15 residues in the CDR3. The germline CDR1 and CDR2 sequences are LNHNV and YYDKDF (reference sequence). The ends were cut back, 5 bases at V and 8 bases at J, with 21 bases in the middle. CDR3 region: CATSPEGGRGEGYTF. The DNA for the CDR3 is TGTGCCACCAGCCCCGAAGGAGGGCGAGGCGAGGGCTACACCTTC.

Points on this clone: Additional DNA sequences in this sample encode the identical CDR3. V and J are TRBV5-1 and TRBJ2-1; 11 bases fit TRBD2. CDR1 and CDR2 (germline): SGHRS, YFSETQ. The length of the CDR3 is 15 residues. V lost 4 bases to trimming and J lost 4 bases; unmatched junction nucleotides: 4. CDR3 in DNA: TGCGCCAGCAGCCTGGGACTAGCGGCTTACAATGAGCAGTTCTTC. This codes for CASSLGLAAYNEQFF.

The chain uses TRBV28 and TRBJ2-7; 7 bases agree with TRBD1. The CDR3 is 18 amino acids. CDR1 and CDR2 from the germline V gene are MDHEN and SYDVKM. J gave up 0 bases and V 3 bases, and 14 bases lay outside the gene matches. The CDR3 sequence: CASSFPIKTGSASYEQYF. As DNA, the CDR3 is TGTGCCAGCAGTTTCCCGATCAAGACAGGGTCGGCCTCCTACGAGCAGTACTTC.

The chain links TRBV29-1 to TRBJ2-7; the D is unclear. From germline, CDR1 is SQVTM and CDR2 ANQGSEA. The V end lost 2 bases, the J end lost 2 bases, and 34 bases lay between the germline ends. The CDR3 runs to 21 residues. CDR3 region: CSVESSPLAYSHLEITYEQYF. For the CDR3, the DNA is TGCAGCGTTGAATCTTCCCCATTGGCGTATTCTCACCTTGAAATAACCTACGAGCAGTACTTC.

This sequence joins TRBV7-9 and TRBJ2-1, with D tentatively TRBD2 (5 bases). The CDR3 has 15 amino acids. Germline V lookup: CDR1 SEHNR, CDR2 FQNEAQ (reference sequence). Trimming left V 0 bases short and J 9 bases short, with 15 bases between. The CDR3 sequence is CASSLASKDLGEQFF. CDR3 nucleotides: TGTGCCAGCAGCTTAGCCTCAAAGGACTTGGGTGAGCAGTTCTTC.

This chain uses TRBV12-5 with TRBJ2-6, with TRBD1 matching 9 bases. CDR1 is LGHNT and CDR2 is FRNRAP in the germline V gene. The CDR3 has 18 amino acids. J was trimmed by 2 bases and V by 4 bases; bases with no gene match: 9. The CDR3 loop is CASGWEGTGTTGANVLTF. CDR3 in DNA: TGTGCTAGTGGTTGGGAGGGGACAGGGACTACTGGGGCCAACGTCCTGACTTTC.

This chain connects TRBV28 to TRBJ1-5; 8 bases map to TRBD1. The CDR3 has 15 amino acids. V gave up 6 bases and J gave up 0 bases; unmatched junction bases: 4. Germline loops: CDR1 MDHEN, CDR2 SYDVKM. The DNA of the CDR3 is TGTGCCAGCAGGGGGACAGGCCATAGCAATCAGCCCCAGCATTTT. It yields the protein CASRGTGHSNQPQHF.

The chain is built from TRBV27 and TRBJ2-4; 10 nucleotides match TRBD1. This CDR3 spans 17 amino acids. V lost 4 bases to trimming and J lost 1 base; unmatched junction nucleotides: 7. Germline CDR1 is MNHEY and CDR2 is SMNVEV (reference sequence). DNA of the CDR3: TGTGCCAGCAGTTCCCCGGACAGGGGGGTTGCCAAAAACATTCAGTACTTC. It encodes CASSSPDRGVAKNIQYF.

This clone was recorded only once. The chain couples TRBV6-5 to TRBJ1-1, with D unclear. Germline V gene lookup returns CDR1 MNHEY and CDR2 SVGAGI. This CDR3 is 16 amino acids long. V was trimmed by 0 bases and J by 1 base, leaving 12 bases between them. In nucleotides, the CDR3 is TGTGCCAGCAGTTACTCGATAATCACAGAGAACACTGAAGCTTTCTTT. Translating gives CASSYSIITENTEAFF.

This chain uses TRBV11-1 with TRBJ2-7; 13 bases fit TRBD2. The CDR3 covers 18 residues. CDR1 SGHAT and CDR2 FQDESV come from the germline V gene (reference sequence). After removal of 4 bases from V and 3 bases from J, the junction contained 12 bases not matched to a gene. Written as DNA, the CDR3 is TGTGCCAGCAGCTCGCCGCCCGGGACTAGCGGGAAAGACTACGAGCAGTACTTC. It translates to CASSSPPGTSGKDYEQYF.

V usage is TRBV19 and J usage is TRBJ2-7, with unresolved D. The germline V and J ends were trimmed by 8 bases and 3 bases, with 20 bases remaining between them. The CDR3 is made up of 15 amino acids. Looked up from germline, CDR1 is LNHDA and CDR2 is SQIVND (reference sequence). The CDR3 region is CASSPDKGRVYEQYF. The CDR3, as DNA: TGTGCCAGTTCCCCCGACAAGGGAAGGGTCTACGAGCAGTACTTC.

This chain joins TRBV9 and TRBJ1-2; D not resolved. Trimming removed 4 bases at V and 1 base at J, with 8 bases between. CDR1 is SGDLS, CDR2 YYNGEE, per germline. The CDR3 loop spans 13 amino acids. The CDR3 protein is CASSPRGNYGYTF. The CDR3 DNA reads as TGTGCCAGCAGCCCCCGTGGTAACTATGGCTACACCTTC.

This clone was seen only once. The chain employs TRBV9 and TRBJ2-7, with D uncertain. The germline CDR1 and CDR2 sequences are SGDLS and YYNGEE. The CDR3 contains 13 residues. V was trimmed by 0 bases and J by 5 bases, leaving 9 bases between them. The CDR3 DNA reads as TGTGCCAGCAGCGTAGTATCTGGGGACGAGCAGTACTTC. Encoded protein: CASSVVSGDEQYF.

The CDR3 is CASSAGQGRTEAFF. For the CDR3, the DNA is TGCGCCAGCAGTGCTGGACAGGGGAGGACTGAAGCTTTCTTT. The chain recombines TRBV10-2 with TRBJ1-1; TRBD1 matches 9 bases. The CDR3 spans 14 residues. CDR1 is WSHSY and CDR2 is SAAADI in the germline V gene. V was pared by 4 bases and J by 5 bases, with 5 bases of the junction left unmatched.

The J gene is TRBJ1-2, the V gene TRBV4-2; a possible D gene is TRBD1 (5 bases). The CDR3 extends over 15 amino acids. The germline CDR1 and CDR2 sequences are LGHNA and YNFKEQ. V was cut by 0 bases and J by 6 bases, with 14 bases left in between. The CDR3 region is CASSQDIDSYDGYTF. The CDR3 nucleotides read TGTGCCAGCAGCCAAGATATCGACAGCTATGATGGCTACACCTTC.

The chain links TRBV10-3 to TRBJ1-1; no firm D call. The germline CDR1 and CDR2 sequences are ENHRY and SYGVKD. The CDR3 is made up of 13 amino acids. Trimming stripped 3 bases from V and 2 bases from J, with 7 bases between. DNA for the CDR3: TGTGCCATCAGTGATCTCAGAAACACTGAAGCTTTCTTT. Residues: CAISDLRNTEAFF.

The CDR3 spells CATGLAGTSYEQYF. CDR3 DNA sequence: TGTGCCACGGGACTAGCGGGGACCTCCTACGAGCAGTACTTC. This chain links TRBV19 with TRBJ2-7; 13 bases map to TRBD2. Germline lookup yields CDR1 LNHDA and CDR2 SQIVND (reference sequence). Trimming cost V 10 bases and J 0 bases; bases outside gene matches: 3. The CDR3 covers 14 residues. The whole variable domain, remainder taken from reference TRBV19 and TRBJ2-7, is DGGITQSPKYLFRKEGQNVTLSCEQNLNHDAMYWYRQDPGQGLRLIYYSQIVNDFQKGDIAEGYSVSREKKESFPLTVTSAQKNPTAFYLCATGLAGTSYEQYFGPGTRLTVT.

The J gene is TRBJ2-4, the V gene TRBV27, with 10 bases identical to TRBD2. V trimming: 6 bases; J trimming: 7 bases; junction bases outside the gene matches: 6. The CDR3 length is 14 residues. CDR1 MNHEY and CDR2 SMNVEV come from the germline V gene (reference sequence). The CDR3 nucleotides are TGTGCCAGCAGATTAGCGGGAGGTTACAACATTCAGTACTTC. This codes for CASRLAGGYNIQYF.

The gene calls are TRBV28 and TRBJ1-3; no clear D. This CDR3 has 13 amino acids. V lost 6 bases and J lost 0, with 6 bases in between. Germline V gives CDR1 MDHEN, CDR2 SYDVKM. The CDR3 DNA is TGTGCCAGCAGACAGAGCTCTGGAAACACCATATATTTT. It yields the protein CASRQSSGNTIYF.

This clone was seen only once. The CDR3 sequence is CASSERLSNTEAFF. For the CDR3, the DNA is TGTGCCAGCAGTGAAAGACTGTCGAACACTGAAGCTTTCTTT. The chain combines TRBV6-5 with TRBJ1-1; unclear D gene. The CDR3 totals 14 residues. Germline CDR1 is MNHEY and CDR2 is SVGAGI. Trimming took 5 bases from V and 1 from J, leaving 11 bases between them.

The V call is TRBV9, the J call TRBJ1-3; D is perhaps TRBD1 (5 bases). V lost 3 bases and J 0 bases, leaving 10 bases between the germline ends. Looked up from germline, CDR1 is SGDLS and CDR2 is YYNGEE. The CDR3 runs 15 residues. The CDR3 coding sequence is TGTGCCAGCAGCGGTGGACACTCCTCTGGAAACACCATATATTTT. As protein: CASSGGHSSGNTIYF.

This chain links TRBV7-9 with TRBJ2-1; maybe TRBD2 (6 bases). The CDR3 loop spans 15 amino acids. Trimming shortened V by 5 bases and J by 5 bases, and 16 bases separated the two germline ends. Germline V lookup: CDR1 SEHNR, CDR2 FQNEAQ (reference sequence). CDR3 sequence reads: CASSPQRLANNEQFF. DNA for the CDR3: TGTGCCAGCAGCCCTCAGAGGCTAGCGAACAATGAGCAGTTCTTC.

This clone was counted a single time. For the CDR3, the DNA is TGTGCCAGCAGGGAGACAGGGACGACTAATGAAAAACTGTTTTTT. This encodes CASRETGTTNEKLFF. The V call is TRBV28, the J call TRBJ1-4; 7 positions match TRBD1. The J segment lost 2 bases and the V segment lost 6 bases, leaving 6 bases of the junction unmatched. The CDR3 contains 15 residues. CDR1 is MDHEN and CDR2 is SYDVKM in the germline V gene.

The CDR3 coding sequence is TGTGCCAGCAGTTTCTTTGCCGGAGGGCACGAGCAGTACTTC. Protein product: CASSFFAGGHEQYF. The chain links TRBV27 to TRBJ2-7; the D gene is possibly TRBD2 (6 bases). The CDR3 runs 14 residues. Trimming stripped 3 bases from V and 5 bases from J, with 14 bases between. Per germline, CDR1 MNHEY and CDR2 SMNVEV (reference sequence).

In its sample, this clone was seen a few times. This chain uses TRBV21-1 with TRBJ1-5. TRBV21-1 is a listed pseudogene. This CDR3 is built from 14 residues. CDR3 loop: CASSKALSDQPQHF. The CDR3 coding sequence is TGTGCCAGCAGCAAAGCGCTTTCGGATCAGCCCCAGCATTTT.

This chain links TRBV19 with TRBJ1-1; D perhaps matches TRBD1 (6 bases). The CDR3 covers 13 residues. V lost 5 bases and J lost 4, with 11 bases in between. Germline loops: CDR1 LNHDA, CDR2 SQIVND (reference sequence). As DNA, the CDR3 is TGTGCCAGTAGTCCAACAGGGACCACTGAAGCTTTCTTT. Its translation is CASSPTGTTEAFF.

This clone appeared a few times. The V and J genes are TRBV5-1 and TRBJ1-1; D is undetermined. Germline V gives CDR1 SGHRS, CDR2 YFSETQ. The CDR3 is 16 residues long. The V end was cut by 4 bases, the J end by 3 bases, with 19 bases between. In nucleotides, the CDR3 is TGCGCCAGCAGCCTACGGACCGGGGTGGAAGACACTGAAGCTTTCTTT. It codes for CASSLRTGVEDTEAFF.

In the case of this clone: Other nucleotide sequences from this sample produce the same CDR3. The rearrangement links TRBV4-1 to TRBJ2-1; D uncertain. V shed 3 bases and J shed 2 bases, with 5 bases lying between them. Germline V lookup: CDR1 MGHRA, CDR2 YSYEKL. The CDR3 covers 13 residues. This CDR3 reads CASSQETYNEQFF. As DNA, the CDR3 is TGCGCCAGCAGCCAGGAAACCTACAATGAGCAGTTCTTC.

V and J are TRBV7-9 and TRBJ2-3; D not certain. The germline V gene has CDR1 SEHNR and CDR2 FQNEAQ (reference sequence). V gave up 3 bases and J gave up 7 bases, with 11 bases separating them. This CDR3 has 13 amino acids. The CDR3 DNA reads TGTGCCAGCAGCTTTTCCCAGGATCATACGCAGTATTTT. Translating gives CASSFSQDHTQYF.

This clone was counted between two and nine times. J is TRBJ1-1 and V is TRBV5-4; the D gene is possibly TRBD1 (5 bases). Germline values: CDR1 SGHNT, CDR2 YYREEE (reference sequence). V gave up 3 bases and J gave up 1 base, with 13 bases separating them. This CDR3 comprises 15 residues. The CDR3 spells CASSWDRDSNTEAFF. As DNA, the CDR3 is TGTGCCAGCAGCTGGGATCGGGACTCGAACACTGAAGCTTTCTTT.